Listed below are T cell receptor beta chains from one sample, sequenced in a study of blood T cell repertoires in COVID-19. Using immunoSEQ multiplex PCR, the repertoire was profiled, and TCRdb retains in-frame clones only, with some absent. The sample consists of about 300,000 clones, just over 85% of them appearing once. Sequencing was performed on PBMCs or T cells enriched from blood (not recorded which). The receptors derive from a man aged 25 to 40 who had recovered from COVID-19. The conserved cysteine and the conserved F or W are not part of the CDR3 here.

TRBJ1-6	TRBV27	ASRISRENKRSPLH
TRBJ1-6	TRBV11-2	ASSDFLGYNSPLH
TRBJ2-7	TRBV23-1	ASSPTKGQGFYEQY
TRBJ1-2	TRBV29-1	SVQDRARGDYGYT
TRBJ1-2	TRBV7-2	ASSPTGPNYGYT
TRBJ2-1	TRBV12-3/TRBV12-4	ASSPGGWNEQF
TRBJ2-5	TRBV7-8	ASSATGRETQY
TRBJ1-1	TRBV7-8	ASSLRGQGQGNTEAF
TRBJ2-6	TRBV10-3	AISAGAGANVLT
TRBJ2-1	TRBV28	ASSLASSYNEQF
TRBJ2-2	TRBV7-2	ASRQGANTGELF
TRBJ2-7	TRBV10-1	ASSDRATTPYEQY
TRBJ2-1	TRBV5-1	ASSRLSGRVNEQF
TRBJ2-7	TRBV18	ASSWDRGNYEQY
TRBJ1-1	TRBV13	ASSLVLPGGAF
TRBJ1-5	TRBV19	ASKLQGASQPQH
TRBJ1-1	TRBV18	ASSYGQGNTEAF
TRBJ1-4	TRBV2	ANARDRGNEKLF
TRBJ1-5	TRBV5-6	ASSSTGGYSNQPQH
TRBJ2-1	TRBV24-1	ATSEVGGRTYNEQF
TRBJ1-2	TRBV11-3	ASSPDPAGNYGYT
TRBJ1-2	TRBV10-1	ASTRDYGYT
TRBJ1-1	TRBV10-2	ASSEARRLTGGDTEAF
TRBJ1-1	TRBV6-5	ASSRYRGSGEAF
TRBJ2-3	TRBV11-1	ASRPGQVWGTQY
TRBJ2-7	TRBV24-1	ATSSTGSSSYEQY
TRBJ2-1	TRBV30	AWSRGSLSYNEQF
TRBJ2-2	TRBV5-4	ASSLPAGAGELF
TRBJ2-3	TRBV7-2	ASSLYSDTQY
TRBJ2-2	TRBV5-5	ASSGGTAGGRTGELF
TRBJ1-2	TRBV30	AWSVLDRGTYGYT
TRBJ2-7	TRBV13	ASSPNRLGGGRSYEQY
TRBJ1-1	TRBV11-1	ASSLARNTEAF
TRBJ1-6	TRBV12-5	ASGGTALASSYNSPLH
TRBJ1-1	TRBV3-1/TRBV3-2	ASSQGQVMNTEAF
TRBJ2-7	TRBV18	ASSPPPQIRGGAEQY
TRBJ2-7	TRBV28	ASSLWAASSYEQY
TRBJ1-6	TRBV11-2	ASTEVGRGRSSPLH
TRBJ1-4	TRBV11-3	ASSFQGGANEKLF
TRBJ2-5	TRBV6-5	ASSPGERETQY
TRBJ2-1	TRBV20-1	SAGDYNEQF
TRBJ1-1	TRBV5-4	ASSLEGAGTGNTEAF
TRBJ2-5	TRBV27	ASSLFASGGQETQY